This T cell receptor (beta chain) was captured by sequencing in a study of cytomegalovirus exposure and HLA in healthy donors. This CDR3 has 16 amino acids. Germline loops: CDR1 KGHSH, CDR2 LQKENI. Trimming pared 4 bases from V and 2 bases from J, leaving 17 bases between. Researchers ran the PCR with 60 Vbeta and 13 Jbeta primers. The table came from immunoSEQ multiplex PCR; TCRdb's copy has only in-frame clones and leaves some out. The repertoire holds under 250,000 clones, about 77% seen once, with roughly 3% in the top ten. Input material: PBMCs. This receptor was taken from a woman aged 25 to 39 in good health and CMV-seronegative. This chain connects TRBV18 to TRBJ1-2; D is unresolved. The CDR3 reads CASSLTTITANYGYTF. The CDR3 DNA is TGTGCCAGCTCACTAACCACCATCACAGCAAACTATGGCTACACCTTC.